This section outlines one T cell receptor beta chain sequence together with its context. Its target is unknown. The Oncomine TCR Beta short-read assay was applied to DNA of cultured CD4+ T cells. Cultures of CD4+ T cells served as the source for extracting genomic DNA. MiXCR, applied by TCRdb to the PCR reads, yields one record per CDR3 protein. The sample has 7,600 or so distinct CDR3 sequences; more than 35% are singletons. CDR3 length equals 14 residues. Between the trimmed V and J ends, which lost 5 bases and 0 bases, there was a span of 8 bases. CDR1 is MNHNS, CDR2 SASEGT, per germline. These data are taken from a study of vaccination and CD4 T cells after COVID-19. At the level of the study: Researchers treated control cultures with a CEFX pool, an HIV-1 Nef pool, or no peptide.

Overall study findings and caveats: With convalescent patients, a median approximately 90% of reactive clones emerged solely after vaccination.

The treatment is: 10-day PBMC culture with coronavirus spike peptide pools or control peptides (ViraFEST assay). Investigators obtained the unexposed donor's CD4+ T cells before the COVID-19 pandemic (2011-2018). Before TCRs were sequenced, ViraFEST expanded antigen-specific T cells with peptide pools. Per-well cultures of millions of PBMCs received 8 to 10 IU/ml IL-2 and 10 ug/ml peptide pools. This sequence originates from a human donor in good health. The rearrangement uses TRBV6-1 and TRBJ1-3; D gene ambiguous. The sequenced sample was CD4+ T cells from blood, cultured in vitro. The CDR3 loop reads CASSRQVSGNTIYF. The CDR3 coding sequence is TGTGCCAGCAGTAGACAAGTCTCTGGAAACACCATATATTTT.